Following are 9 T cell receptor beta chains from one sample sequenced in a study of CD8 T cells in Susac syndrome. Reverse transcription of roughly 0.45 to 1 ug RNA was performed with random hexamers. TCRdb re-called the immunoSEQ multiplex PCR reads through MiXCR, storing one row per CDR3 protein. The sample comprises about 300,000 distinct CDR3 sequences, about 91% of which are singletons, and under 0.2% rests with the top ten. What was sequenced was CD8+ T cells from PBMCs. The receptors were gathered from a human donor with multiple sclerosis.

This clonotype was detected only a few times. The rearrangement links TRBV20-1 to TRBJ1-1, with D maybe TRBD1 (5 bases). V lost 7 bases, J lost 4 bases, and 10 bases lay in between. The CDR3 length is 11 residues. Germline V gene data show CDR1 as DFQATT and CDR2 as SNEGSKA (reference sequence). CDR3 in DNA: TGCAGTGTCCGGGGCGGCACTGAAGCTTTCTTT. Translation gives CSVRGGTEAFF.

This chain links TRBV28 with TRBJ2-3, with a tentative D call TRBD1 (5 bases). Deletions cut 3 bases from V and 6 bases from J, with 13 bases between. Germline-derived CDR1 and CDR2 are MDHEN and SYDVKM. The CDR3 has 14 residues. CDR3 sequence (DNA): TGTGCCAGCAGTTTTCGTGGCAGGGTGGATACGCAGTATTTT. Its protein product is CASSFRGRVDTQYF.

V usage is TRBV13 and J usage is TRBJ2-7; 8 nucleotides line up with TRBD2. Unmatched junction bases numbered 9, after V lost 4 bases and J lost 1 base. The length of the CDR3 is 16 residues. The germline CDR1 and CDR2 sequences are PRHDT and FYEKMQ (reference sequence). The CDR3 loop is CASSSLLAEGSYEQYF. In DNA form, the CDR3 reads TGTGCCAGCAGCTCCCTACTAGCGGAGGGATCCTACGAGCAGTACTTC. The whole variable domain, filled in from reference TRBV13 and TRBJ2-7, reads AAGVIQSPRHLIKEKRETATLKCYPIPRHDTVYWYQQGPGQDPQFLISFYEKMQSDKGSIPDRFSAQQFSDYHSELNMSSLELGDSALYFCASSSLLAEGSYEQYFGPGTRLTVT.

This chain uses TRBV12-5 with TRBJ2-1, with D possibly being TRBD2 (5 bases). Germline V CDR1 and CDR2: LGHNT, FRNRAP. With 6 bases removed from V and 6 bases from J, the gap between germline ends came to 15 bases. This CDR3 spans 14 amino acids. This CDR3 is CASGLGLAANEQFF. The CDR3 DNA is TGTGCTAGTGGACTCGGGCTAGCCGCCAATGAGCAGTTCTTC.

The CDR3 spells CASSDLEGDTGELFF. The CDR3 DNA is TGTGCCAGCAGTGACCTCGAGGGGGACACCGGGGAGCTGTTTTTT. This sequence joins TRBV6-4 and TRBJ2-2, with D perhaps matching TRBD1 (6 bases). Trimming removed 2 bases from V and 3 bases from J, with 10 bases in between. Germline CDR1 and CDR2: MRHNA and SNTAGT. The CDR3 consists of 15 residues.

The chain links TRBV12-3 or TRBV12-4 to TRBJ1-4, with TRBD1 matching 8 bases. This CDR3 is built from 20 residues. The V and J ends lost 4 bases and 0 bases, in that order; junction bases with no gene match: 16. CDR3 DNA sequence: TGTGCCAGCAGTTACCTAGGGACAGGCTACACGGGGGCAACTAATGAAAAACTGTTTTTT. Translated: CASSYLGTGYTGATNEKLFF.

The CDR3 nucleotides are TGTGCCAGCAGGAACACGGGACAGTACACAGATACGCAGTATTTT. Its protein product is CASRNTGQYTDTQYF. The gene calls are TRBV14 and TRBJ2-3; 7 bases line up with TRBD1. This CDR3 has 15 amino acids. CDR1 SGHDN and CDR2 FVKESK come from the germline V gene. V lost 6 bases, J lost 2 bases, and 8 bases stayed unmatched.

The chain recombines TRBV20-1 with TRBJ1-2; 8 nucleotides agree with TRBD1. V lost 6 bases to trimming and J lost 4 bases; unmatched junction nucleotides: 10. Germline V gives CDR1 DFQATT, CDR2 SNEGSKA (reference sequence). The CDR3 extends over 14 amino acids. The CDR3 region has the DNA TGCAGTGCAGAAAGGACAGGGACAGGCTATGGCTACACCTTC. It translates to CSAERTGTGYGYTF.

The rearrangement joins TRBV11-2 to TRBJ1-2; D not resolved. The germline gives CDR1 SGHAT, CDR2 FQNNGV. This CDR3 contains 15 residues. V was trimmed by 5 bases and J by 4 bases, leaving 17 bases between them. The CDR3 sequence is CASSAQGRHLYGYTF. CDR3 DNA sequence: TGTGCCAGCAGCGCCCAAGGACGGCACCTCTATGGCTACACCTTC.